This T cell receptor beta chain was identified during a study of CD8 T cells in ankylosing spondylitis. Study observations and caveats: There was a TCR beta motif, made of 7 to 9 highly homologous variants, that appeared characteristic of ankylosing spondylitis blood.

CDR3 length: 15 amino acids. The V gene's germline CDR1 is SQVTM and CDR2 ANQGSEA. V was trimmed by 1 base and J by 4 bases, leaving 11 bases between them. As for this clonotype: Its antigen is not identified.

TCRdb re-called the 5' RACE reads through MiXCR, storing one row per CDR3 protein. This table holds 100,000 or so distinct CDR3 sequences, roughly 8.8% found once. The rearrangement uses TRBV29-1 and TRBJ2-6; D is unresolved. This clonotype was sampled from a male donor with ankylosing spondylitis. Sequenced sample: blood, either unsorted or a sorted T cell fraction (not recorded which). CDR3 loop: CSVEVVGEGANVLTF. The DNA for the CDR3 is TGCAGCGTTGAAGTGGTGGGTGAAGGGGCCAACGTCCTGACTTTC.